These 23 T cell receptor beta chains were sequenced from one sample in a study of cytotoxic CD8 clonotypes in ibrutinib-treated CLL. Repertoires were generated with immunoSEQ multiplex PCR, while TCRdb's copy carries only in-frame clones and drops some. This sample has approximately 70,000 clones, with more than 75% found just once. The sequencing used PBMCs, collected at disease progression, from a patient treated with ibrutinib. The source is a human donor with chronic lymphocytic leukemia.

This clone appeared a few times. This chain joins TRBV9 and TRBJ1-4, with 9 bases matching TRBD1. V dropped 3 bases and J dropped 8; count of bases not matched to a gene: 8. The germline CDR1 and CDR2 sequences are SGDLS and YYNGEE. The CDR3 spans 15 residues. CDR3 sequence reads: CASSGGQGVGEKLFF. DNA for the CDR3: TGTGCCAGCAGCGGGGGACAGGGAGTAGGGGAAAAACTGTTTTTT. Full variable domain (outside the CDR3, taken from reference TRBV9 and TRBJ1-4): DSGVTQTPKHLITATGQRVTLRCSPRSGDLSVYWYQQSLDQGLQFLIQYYNGEERAKGNILERFSAQQFPDLHSELNLSSLELGDSALYFCASSGGQGVGEKLFFGSGTQLSVL.

This clone was detected a few times. The chain couples TRBV6-5 to TRBJ2-1, with TRBD2 matching over 10 bases. V was pared by 2 bases and J by 9 bases, with 7 bases of the junction left unmatched. CDR3 length: 15 amino acids. From germline, CDR1 is MNHEY and CDR2 SVGAGI. CDR3 region: CASSYQLAGYVEQFF. CDR3 sequence (DNA): TGTGCCAGCAGTTACCAACTAGCGGGATACGTTGAGCAGTTCTTC.

The gene calls are TRBV6-5 and TRBJ2-1; the match to TRBD2 covers 9 bases. Trimming at V came to 6 bases and at J to 4 bases, leaving 4 bases not matched to a gene. Germline loops: CDR1 MNHEY, CDR2 SVGAGI. CDR3 length: 14 amino acids. CDR3: CASRRSGGYNEQFF. In DNA, the CDR3 is TGTGCCAGCAGGCGGAGCGGGGGGTACAATGAGCAGTTCTTC.

The chain carries TRBV21-1 and TRBJ2-1. TRBV21-1 is marked as a pseudogene. This CDR3 has 18 residues. CDR3 sequence: CASRRGVGSKNNGNEQFF. The CDR3 coding sequence is TGTGCCAGTAGAAGGGGGGTAGGATCAAAAAATAATGGAAATGAGCAGTTCTTC.

As DNA, the CDR3 is TGTGCCAGTAGTATCGCCGGCTTCTCTGGAAACACCATATATTTT. Encoded protein: CASSIAGFSGNTIYF. The rearrangement uses TRBV19 and TRBJ1-3, with no clear D. The CDR3 spans 15 residues. Trimming shortened V by 3 bases and J by 0 bases, and 9 bases separated the two germline ends. Germline assignment: CDR1 LNHDA and CDR2 SQIVND (reference sequence).

This clone was counted once. The chain combines TRBV5-1 with TRBJ1-5; D ambiguous. This CDR3 is built from 16 residues. V lost 1 base, J lost 2 bases, and 13 bases lay in between. CDR1 and CDR2 (germline): SGHRS, YFSETQ. Here the CDR3 reads CASSLSGPGGNQPQHF. The CDR3 DNA reads as TGCGCCAGCAGCTTGTCCGGGCCCGGTGGCAATCAGCCCCAGCATTTT.

DNA of the CDR3: TGTGCCAGCAAGGGTGTCACGCAGTATTTT. This encodes CASKGVTQYF. The rearrangement links TRBV25-1 to TRBJ2-3; D gene uncertain. CDR3 length: 10 amino acids. V lost 7 bases and J 9 bases, leaving 8 bases between the germline ends. Looked up from germline, CDR1 is MGHDK and CDR2 is SYGVNS.

The genes are TRBV4-1 and TRBJ1-6, with D possibly being TRBD1 (6 bases). The V and J ends lost 1 base and 1 base respectively, with 8 bases between them. The CDR3 is made up of 16 amino acids. CDR1 MGHRA and CDR2 YSYEKL come from the germline V gene. The CDR3: CASSQARGSYNSPLHF. CDR3 nucleotides: TGCGCCAGCAGCCAAGCCAGGGGATCCTATAATTCACCCCTCCACTTT.

The chain has TRBV5-1 and TRBJ1-3; no clear D. From germline, CDR1 is SGHRS and CDR2 YFSETQ. CDR3 size: 14 residues. V was trimmed by 6 bases and J by 1 base, leaving 11 bases between them. This CDR3 is CASKSGKSGNTIYF. As DNA, the CDR3 is TGCGCCAGCAAGTCAGGCAAGTCTGGAAACACCATATATTTT.

The CDR3 DNA follows: TGCGCCAGCAGCCAAGATAGGGGGCGACATGCGGGAACCTACGAGCAGTACTTC. Protein product: CASSQDRGRHAGTYEQYF. This chain connects TRBV4-1 to TRBJ2-7; maybe TRBD1 (7 bases). The CDR3 extends over 18 amino acids. V was cut by 0 bases and J by 2 bases, with 20 bases left in between. CDR1 and CDR2 (germline): MGHRA, YSYEKL.

V and J are TRBV7-2 and TRBJ1-2; no clear D gene. Germline-derived CDR1 and CDR2 are SGHTA and FQGNSA. The CDR3 covers 12 residues. V was shortened by 4 bases and J by 7 bases, with 10 bases between the two germline ends. CDR3 protein: CASSSKRFGYTF. CDR3 DNA: TGTGCCAGCAGCTCGAAGAGGTTTGGCTACACCTTC.

The chain is built from TRBV2 and TRBJ1-2; no definite D call. Trimming took 5 bases from V and 4 from J, leaving 8 bases between them. Per the germline V gene, CDR1 is SNHLY and CDR2 is FYNNEI. This CDR3 has 12 residues. CDR3 sequence reads: CASSLRAYGYTF. As DNA, the CDR3 is TGTGCCAGCAGTTTGAGGGCCTATGGCTACACCTTC.

The V and J genes are TRBV5-1 and TRBJ2-5; TRBD2 matches 14 bases. Germline V CDR1 and CDR2: SGHRS, YFSETQ. With V trimmed by 5 bases and J by 5 bases, 8 bases remained unmatched. The CDR3 runs 16 residues. CDR3 DNA: TGCGCCAGCAGAAAAGGGACTAGCGGGAGTATGGAGACCCAGTACTTC. It is translated as CASRKGTSGSMETQYF. The variable domain in full, with the rest retrieved from reference TRBV5-1 and TRBJ2-5, is KAGVTQTPRYLIKTRGQQVTLSCSPISGHRSVSWYQQTPGQGLQFLFEYFSETQRNKGNFPGRFSGRQFSNSRSEMNVSTLELGDSALYLCASRKGTSGSMETQYFGPGTRLLVL.

The J gene is TRBJ1-2, the V gene TRBV28; D not certain. Deletions cut 5 bases from V and 4 bases from J, with 8 bases between. The germline V gene encodes CDR1 MDHEN and CDR2 SYDVKM. This CDR3 is 12 amino acids long. The CDR3 DNA follows: TGTGCCAGCAGTCCGGATAGCTATGGCTACACCTTC. It specifies CASSPDSYGYTF.

The CDR3 sequence is CASSLVTSGGLGDTQYF. The CDR3 DNA reads as TGTGCCAGCAGCTTGGTGACTAGCGGGGGGCTAGGAGATACGCAGTATTTT. The chain recombines TRBV5-4 with TRBJ2-3, with 13 bases lining up with TRBD2. The ends lost 0 bases at V and 5 bases at J; junction bases unmatched: 6. Germline CDR1 is SGHNT and CDR2 is YYREEE (reference sequence). The CDR3 runs 17 residues.

This clone occurred a few times. The rearrangement uses TRBV10-3 and TRBJ2-4; the D gene could be TRBD1 or TRBD2 (5 bases each). CDR1 is ENHRY and CDR2 is SYGVKD in the germline V gene. Trimming took off 0 bases at V and 2 bases at J, with 14 bases between the two ends. The CDR3 spans 17 residues. CDR3 residues: CAISESRDPYTKNIQYF. The CDR3, as DNA: TGTGCCATCAGTGAGTCAAGGGACCCCTATACCAAAAACATTCAGTACTTC.

The chain has TRBV7-9 and TRBJ2-3; TRBD2 aligns across 7 bases. With V trimmed by 8 bases and J by 2 bases, 10 bases remained unmatched. The CDR3 has 15 amino acids. The germline gives CDR1 SEHNR, CDR2 FQNEAQ (reference sequence). CDR3 DNA: TGTGCCAGCTTGGGGTGGGCGGGGGTCACAGATACGCAGTATTTT. Its protein product is CASLGWAGVTDTQYF. The variable domain in full, with the rest retrieved from reference TRBV7-9 and TRBJ2-3, is DTGVSQNPRHKITKRGQNVTFRCDPISEHNRLYWYRQTLGQGPEFLTYFQNEAQLEKSRLLSDRFSAERPKGSFSTLEIQRTEQGDSAMYLCASLGWAGVTDTQYFGPGTRLTVL.

This rearrangement joins TRBV5-1 to TRBJ2-4; D remains ambiguous. The length of the CDR3 is 15 residues. Germline CDR1 is SGHRS and CDR2 is YFSETQ. Trimming removed 0 bases at V and 0 bases at J, with 7 bases between. CDR3 DNA sequence: TGCGCCAGCAGCTTGGATCAGATAGCCAAAAACATTCAGTACTTC. Translation: CASSLDQIAKNIQYF.

The chain joins TRBV6-1 to TRBJ2-3; D is tentatively TRBD1 or TRBD2 (5 bases each). CDR3 size: 13 residues. Between the trimmed V and J ends, which lost 6 bases and 3 bases, there was a span of 10 bases. Germline CDR1 is MNHNS and CDR2 is SASEGT. CDR3 sequence: CASRGDVTDTQYF. CDR3 DNA: TGTGCCAGCAGGGGGGACGTGACAGATACGCAGTATTTT.

CDR3 amino acids: CASSSMTGGADTQYF. In DNA, the CDR3 is TGTGCCAGCAGTTCCATGACGGGGGGGGCAGATACGCAGTATTTT. This rearrangement joins TRBV27 to TRBJ2-3; 8 bases align to TRBD2. V was pared by 4 bases and J by 4 bases, with 7 bases of the junction left unmatched. This CDR3 is 15 amino acids long. Germline V CDR1 and CDR2: MNHEY, SMNVEV (reference sequence).

This chain connects TRBV5-6 to TRBJ2-7; 8 bases are a match to TRBD1. J gave up 3 bases and V 2 bases, and 1 base lay outside the gene matches. The CDR3 has 13 residues. Germline loops: CDR1 SGHDT, CDR2 YYEEEE. The CDR3 nucleotides read TGTGCCAGCAGCTTAACAGGGGGCTACGAGCAGTACTTC. This translates into CASSLTGGYEQYF.

The J gene is TRBJ2-5, the V gene TRBV5-1; 11 bases line up with TRBD1. The germline gives CDR1 SGHRS, CDR2 YFSETQ. Trimming at V came to 0 bases and at J to 2 bases, leaving 6 bases not matched to a gene. The CDR3 runs to 17 residues. The CDR3 is CASSLGGQGAIQETQYF. CDR3 bases: TGCGCCAGCAGCTTGGGAGGACAGGGGGCAATACAAGAGACCCAGTACTTC.

The rearrangement uses TRBV7-2 and TRBJ1-2; D call uncertain. The CDR3 is 15 residues long. Deletions cut 1 base from V and 3 bases from J, with 12 bases between. The germline V gene encodes CDR1 SGHTA and CDR2 FQGNSA. Here the CDR3 reads CASSLVDPADYGYTF. The CDR3 nucleotides read TGTGCCAGCAGCTTAGTTGACCCCGCAGACTATGGCTACACCTTC.